This T cell receptor (beta chain) was sequenced for a study of OX40 agonist ivuxolimab in advanced cancers. For the study in its entirety: Ivuxolimab, which targeted the costimulatory receptor OX40 (CD134), was an agonistic, fully human IgG2 monoclonal antibody. Among the roughly 54 dose-escalation patients, some 19 had hepatocellular carcinoma, roughly 15 melanoma, 9 renal cell carcinoma and 9 head and neck cancer. The dose-escalation cohort was about 83% male with a mean age of 60 years, ranging from roughly 20 to 85. Peripheral TCRbeta sequencing was intended to test whether TCR sequence diversity was altered and clonal T-cell expansion was caused by ivuxolimab. Intravenous ivuxolimab was administered to patients every 2 weeks at six dose levels: 0.01, 0.1, 0.3, 1.5, 3 and 10 mg/kg. The paper reports the monotherapy dose-escalation portion (N = 52 patients) of the phase I ivuxolimab trial. Patients were allowed to have had prior anti-PD-1, anti-PD-L1 or anti-CTLA-4 therapy, and 40% of the dose-escalation patients had previously received checkpoint inhibitors. Three dose-escalation patients achieved partial responses, one with hepatocellular carcinoma and two with cutaneous melanoma.

For sequencing of the TCRbeta CDR3 region, genomic DNA was extracted from the sorted cells. TCRbeta CDR3 regions were sequenced using the immunoSEQ Assay. This is the immuneACCESS table as TCRdb keeps it, with only in-frame sequences that have V and J called. A part of the clones is gone; compared with another copy, unresolved V genes explain less than half, and the rest is unexplained. For this sample there are 90,000 or so clones; 91% appear just once. The ten largest account for under 8.5% of the sample. As for this clone: Its antigen remains unidentified. No per-base quality is available; no much larger clone lies one base away.

What the authors observed across the whole study: Low levels of normalized T-cell clonal expansion were also shown by some nonresponding patients. In the 0.1-3.0 mg/kg groups, partial responders had among the lowest normalized peripheral clonal expansion, particularly in CD8+ T cells. On average, CD8+ T cells showed more expanded clones than CD4+ T cells after ivuxolimab. At doses of 0.1 to 3.0 mg/kg, clonal expansion of both CD4+ and CD8+ T cells in blood was seen between baseline and week 6. Antigen specificity was not determined for the clonally expanded peripheral T cells.

Trimming removed 4 bases from V and 6 bases from J, leaving 10 bases between the germline ends. The germline V gene (reference sequence) supplies CDR1 DFQATT and CDR2 SNEGSKA. The CDR3 sequence holds 11 residues, the cysteine and phenylalanine included. Just the 33-base CDR3 DNA is kept, in frame starting at base 1. Patients with a history of autoimmune disease or receiving systemic immunosuppression were excluded from the trial. In every dose cohort, peripheral blood was drawn for TCR sequencing at baseline, cycle 4 day 1, and cycle 7 day 1. The samples were taken from a phase I, first-in-human, multicenter, open-label dose-escalation trial of ivuxolimab. The trial enrolled adults with locally advanced or metastatic head and neck squamous cell, hepatocellular, melanoma or renal cell carcinoma. Before TCR sequencing, CD4+ T cells and CD8+ T cells were sorted from peripheral blood as separate populations.

The chain is assembled from TRBV20-1 and TRBJ2-7; the D gene is not confidently resolved. This clonotype was sampled from an adult with an advanced solid tumor such as melanoma, head and neck, liver or kidney cancer. Specimen: CD4+ or CD8+ T cells sorted from blood, collected in a trial of the OX40 agonist ivuxolimab. CDR3 sequence: CSATPRIEQYF. The bases are TGCAGTGCTACCCCACGTATCGAGCAGTACTTC.